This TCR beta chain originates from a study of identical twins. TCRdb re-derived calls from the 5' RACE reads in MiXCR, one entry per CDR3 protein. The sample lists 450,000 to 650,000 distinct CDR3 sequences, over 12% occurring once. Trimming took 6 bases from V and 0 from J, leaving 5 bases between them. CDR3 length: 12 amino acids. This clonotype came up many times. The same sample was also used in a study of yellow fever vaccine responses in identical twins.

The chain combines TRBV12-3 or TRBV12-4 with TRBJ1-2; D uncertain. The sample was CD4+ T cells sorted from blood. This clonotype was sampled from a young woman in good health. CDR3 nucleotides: TGTGCCAGCAGCCAGTCTAACTATGGCTACACCTTC. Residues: CASSQSNYGYTF.